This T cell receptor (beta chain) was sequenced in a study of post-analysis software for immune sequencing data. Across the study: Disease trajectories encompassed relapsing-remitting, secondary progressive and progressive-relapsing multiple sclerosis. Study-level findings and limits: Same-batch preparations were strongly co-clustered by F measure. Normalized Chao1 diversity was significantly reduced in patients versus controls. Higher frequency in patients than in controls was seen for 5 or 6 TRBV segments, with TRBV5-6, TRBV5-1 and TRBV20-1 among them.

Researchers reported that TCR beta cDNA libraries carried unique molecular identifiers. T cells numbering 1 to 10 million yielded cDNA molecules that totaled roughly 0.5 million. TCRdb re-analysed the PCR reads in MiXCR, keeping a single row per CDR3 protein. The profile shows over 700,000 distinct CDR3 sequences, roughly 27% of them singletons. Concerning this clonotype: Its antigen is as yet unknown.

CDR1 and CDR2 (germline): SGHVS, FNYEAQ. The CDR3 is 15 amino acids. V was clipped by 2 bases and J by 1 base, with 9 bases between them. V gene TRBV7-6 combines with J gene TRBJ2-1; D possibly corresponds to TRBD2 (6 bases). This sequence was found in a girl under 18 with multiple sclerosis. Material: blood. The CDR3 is CASSLCGGSYNEQFF. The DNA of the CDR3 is TGTGCCAGCAGCTTATGTGGGGGGTCCTACAATGAGCAGTTCTTC.